Presented here are 32 T cell receptor beta chains from one specimen sequenced in a study of blood T cell repertoires in COVID-19. Profiling relied on immunoSEQ multiplex PCR, and the TCRdb table lists in-frame clones only, not all of them. There are some 270,000 clones in the sample; about 80% occur only once, and roughly 14% lies in the top ten. Sequenced sample: peripheral blood. These receptors all come from a person aged 70 to 85 with COVID-19, enrolled during active disease.

The chain's CDR3 is CASSLRPPSGAFETQYF. The CDR3 DNA follows: TGTGCCAGCAGCTTACGGCCCCCTAGCGGGGCTTTTGAGACCCAGTACTTC. This chain joins TRBV7-2 and TRBJ2-5, with 9 bases aligning to TRBD2. The CDR3 consists of 17 residues. The germline V gene has CDR1 SGHTA and CDR2 FQGNSA. J lost 5 bases, V lost 2 bases, and 12 bases had no gene match.

This clone was recorded a few times. This chain connects TRBV6-5 to TRBJ1-6, with D possibly being TRBD1 (6 bases). Germline assignment: CDR1 MNHEY and CDR2 SVGAGI. V was pared by 5 bases and J by 9 bases, with 8 bases between. The CDR3 is 12 residues long. The CDR3 here is CASSQQGSPLHF. CDR3 nucleotides: TGTGCCAGCAGTCAACAGGGTTCACCCCTCCACTTT.

The chain carries TRBV6-5 and TRBJ2-1; 7 nucleotides match TRBD2. Germline-derived CDR1 and CDR2 are MNHEY and SVGAGI. With 6 bases clipped from V and 2 bases from J, the junction kept 4 bases outside the gene matches. This CDR3 contains 14 residues. CDR3 protein: CASSTSAAYNEQFF. The CDR3 coding sequence is TGTGCCAGCAGCACTAGCGCGGCCTACAATGAGCAGTTCTTC.

This chain connects TRBV7-9 to TRBJ1-6, with unresolved D. Germline V gene sequence: CDR1 SEHNR, CDR2 FQNEAQ (reference sequence). V was cut by 0 bases and J by 7 bases, with 7 bases left in between. The CDR3 is 14 amino acids. The CDR3: CASSLAQVNSPLHF. The CDR3 nucleotides read TGTGCCAGCAGCTTAGCACAAGTAAATTCACCCCTCCACTTT.

The chain combines TRBV7-2 with TRBJ2-5, with D possibly matching TRBD1 (6 bases). The CDR3 has 16 amino acids. The germline V gene has CDR1 SGHTA and CDR2 FQGNSA. V was pared by 3 bases and J by 5 bases, with 19 bases between. CDR3 nucleotide sequence: TGTGCCAGCAGCTTGGGTTCAGGGGCGCGGGTGGAGACCCAGTACTTC. Translation: CASSLGSGARVETQYF.

The chain couples TRBV19 to TRBJ1-1; 8 nucleotides line up with TRBD1. The junction had 6 bases not matched to a gene; V was cut back by 5 bases and J by 4 bases. CDR1 is LNHDA, CDR2 SQIVND, per germline (reference sequence). CDR3 length: 14 amino acids. The CDR3 coding sequence is TGTGCCAGTAGTGCCAACAGGGGGGGCACTGAAGCTTTCTTT. Translated, it gives CASSANRGGTEAFF.

This chain uses TRBV4-2 with TRBJ1-6; 7 positions match TRBD1. Germline CDR1 LGHNA, CDR2 YNFKEQ. The CDR3 spans 16 residues. The trim removed 3 bases at V and 7 bases at J, leaving 9 bases unmatched. This CDR3 is CASSHGGQVLNSPLHF. As DNA, the CDR3 is TGTGCCAGCAGCCATGGTGGACAGGTCCTAAATTCACCCCTCCACTTT.

The chain links TRBV30 to TRBJ1-1; 10 nucleotides align to TRBD1. Germline CDR1 is GTSNPN and CDR2 is SVGIG (reference sequence). Trimming took 7 bases from V and 5 from J; bases not matched to a gene: 7. This CDR3 has 13 residues. The chain's CDR3 is CASCPGQGTEAFF. The CDR3 coding sequence is TGTGCCTCGTGCCCGGGACAGGGGACTGAAGCTTTCTTT.

The chain carries TRBV5-8 and TRBJ2-6; perhaps TRBD1 as D (6 bases). This CDR3 is 15 amino acids long. Looked up from germline, CDR1 is SGHTS and CDR2 is YDEGEE. V lost 2 bases, J lost 2 bases, and 8 bases lay in between. Written as DNA, the CDR3 is TGTGCCAGCAGCTTAGGGGGAACTGGGGCCAACGTCCTGACTTTC. It translates to CASSLGGTGANVLTF. Full variable domain (rest looked up from reference TRBV5-8 and TRBJ2-6): EAGVTQSPTHLIKTRGQQATLRCSPISGHTSVYWYQQALGLGLQFLLWYDEGEERNRGNFPPRFSGRQFPNYSSELNVNALELEDSALYLCASSLGGTGANVLTFGAGSRLTVL.

This chain uses TRBV29-1 with TRBJ1-1, with D tentatively TRBD1 (5 bases). Germline-derived CDR1 and CDR2 are SQVTM and ANQGSEA. V lost 3 bases, J lost 6 bases, and 8 bases lay in between. The length of the CDR3 is 11 residues. CDR3 residues: CSVDRGAEAFF. The CDR3 bases are TGCAGCGTTGACCGGGGGGCTGAAGCTTTCTTT.

This clone appeared a single time. J is TRBJ1-5 and V is TRBV15; TRBD1 matches at 8 bases. This CDR3 spans 15 amino acids. V lost 3 bases to trimming and J lost 8 bases; unmatched junction nucleotides: 9. Germline V gene lookup returns CDR1 LNHNV and CDR2 YYDKDF (reference sequence). The CDR3 here is CATSSIQGAREPQHF. CDR3 DNA sequence: TGTGCCACCAGCAGCATCCAGGGGGCGCGTGAGCCCCAGCATTTT. The whole variable domain, filled in from reference TRBV15 and TRBJ1-5, reads DAMVIQNPRYQVTQFGKPVTLSCSQTLNHNVMYWYQQKSSQAPKLLFHYYDKDFNNEADTPDNFQSRRPNTSFCFLDIRSPGLGDTAMYLCATSSIQGAREPQHFGDGTRLSIL.

The gene calls are TRBV29-1 and TRBJ2-3; 12 positions agree with TRBD2. The length of the CDR3 is 16 residues. Germline CDR1 reads SQVTM; CDR2 reads ANQGSEA. The V segment lost 5 bases and the J segment 2 bases; nucleotides outside the gene matches: 8. The CDR3 region is CSVLNGLAGHTDTQYF. The CDR3 nucleotides are TGCAGCGTTTTAAATGGACTAGCGGGACACACAGATACGCAGTATTTT.

This CDR3 reads CASSPAGYSGHEQFF. CDR3 coding DNA: TGCGCCAGCAGCCCAGCGGGTTACTCAGGTCATGAGCAGTTCTTC. The chain uses TRBV5-1 and TRBJ2-1, with a possible D match to TRBD2 (6 bases). The V gene lost 4 bases and the J gene lost 8 bases, with 19 bases spanning the gap. CDR3 length: 15 amino acids. Germline CDR1 is SGHRS and CDR2 is YFSETQ.

CDR3 in DNA: TGTGCCAGCAGCCCAACCGCGGGCGGTTACACAGATACGCAGTATTTT. Translated, it gives CASSPTAGGYTDTQYF. The V call is TRBV7-2, the J call TRBJ2-3, with D possibly being TRBD2 (5 bases). The V end was cut by 5 bases, the J end by 2 bases, with 17 bases between. Germline-derived CDR1 and CDR2 are SGHTA and FQGNSA. The length of the CDR3 is 16 residues. The full variable domain, in which reference TRBV7-2 and TRBJ2-3 provide the parts outside the CDR3, is GAGVSQSPSNKVTEKGKDVELRCDPISGHTALYWYRQSLGQGLEFLIYFQGNSAPDKSGLPSDRFSAERTGGSVSTLTIQRTQQEDSAVYLCASSPTAGGYTDTQYFGPGTRLTVL.

The rearrangement links TRBV5-4 to TRBJ2-1, with D maybe TRBD1 (5 bases). CDR1 and CDR2 from the germline V gene are SGHNT and YYREEE (reference sequence). The ends were cut back, 0 bases at V and 6 bases at J, with 10 bases in the middle. The length of the CDR3 is 14 residues. Here the CDR3 reads CASSLAFQGNEQFF. The CDR3 nucleotides are TGTGCCAGCAGCTTGGCATTTCAGGGCAATGAGCAGTTCTTC.

The genes are TRBV4-1 and TRBJ2-7, with 8 bases identical to TRBD1. Trimming cost V 4 bases and J 2 bases; bases outside gene matches: 10. The CDR3 is 16 residues long. Germline V gene sequence: CDR1 MGHRA, CDR2 YSYEKL. The CDR3 sequence: CASSLFHDRGPYEQYF. The CDR3 coding sequence is TGCGCCAGCAGCCTCTTTCATGACAGGGGCCCCTACGAGCAGTACTTC.

The rearrangement joins TRBV3-1 (or the pseudogene TRBV3-2) to TRBJ1-2; D not resolved. This CDR3 contains 13 residues. With 1 base removed from V and 2 bases from J, the gap between germline ends came to 5 bases. Per the germline V gene, CDR1 is LGHDT and CDR2 is YNNKEL (reference sequence). The CDR3 DNA reads TGTGCCAGCAGCCAAGTACGGAACTATGGCTACACCTTC. Its translation: CASSQVRNYGYTF.

The chain uses TRBV27 and TRBJ2-1; TRBD2 might be the D (6 bases). The V and J ends lost 6 bases and 9 bases respectively, with 18 bases between them. The CDR3 is made up of 14 amino acids. Germline lookup yields CDR1 MNHEY and CDR2 SMNVEV (reference sequence). CDR3: CASRPAGTPSEQFF. CDR3 DNA: TGTGCCAGCAGACCGGCCGGGACTCCCAGTGAGCAGTTCTTC.

The chain links TRBV23-1 to TRBJ2-3; no firm D call. TRBV23-1 is designated an ORF whose function remains uncertain. V lost 2 bases, J lost 4 bases, and 16 bases lay in between. This CDR3 has 16 amino acids. The CDR3 coding sequence is TGCGCCAGCAGTCAAATCCAGGAACATAGGCCAGATACGCAGTATTTT. Its translation: CASSQIQEHRPDTQYF.

The chain carries TRBV5-4 and TRBJ1-2, with D maybe TRBD1 (6 bases). There are 15 residues in the CDR3. Germline V gene lookup returns CDR1 SGHNT and CDR2 YYREEE (reference sequence). Trimming took off 0 bases at V and 4 bases at J, with 13 bases between the two ends. The CDR3 DNA follows: TGTGCCAGCAGCTTGGAAACAGGGCAGTTCTATGGCTACACCTTC. Translating gives CASSLETGQFYGYTF.

V is TRBV29-1 and J is TRBJ2-7, with 9 bases lining up with TRBD2. V dropped 4 bases and J dropped 5; count of bases not matched to a gene: 3. Germline V gene sequence: CDR1 SQVTM, CDR2 ANQGSEA. The CDR3 consists of 12 residues. CDR3 protein: CSVVSGSHEQYF. The CDR3 bases are TGCAGCGTTGTTAGCGGGAGCCACGAGCAGTACTTC.

The chain employs TRBV5-1 and TRBJ2-5; 14 nucleotides line up with TRBD2. This CDR3 has 18 amino acids. CDR1 SGHRS and CDR2 YFSETQ come from the germline V gene. V dropped 4 bases and J dropped 1; count of bases not matched to a gene: 9. The CDR3 here is CASSTGLAGGLFQETQYF. The CDR3 nucleotides read TGCGCCAGCAGCACAGGACTAGCGGGGGGCTTATTCCAAGAGACCCAGTACTTC.

As to this clone: One end of the junction does not line up with germline, which may come from a read error. This rearrangement joins TRBV19 to TRBJ2-7, with 7 bases matching TRBD2. The CDR3 is 13 amino acids. Germline values: CDR1 LNHDA, CDR2 SQIVND (reference sequence). The CDR3 sequence: CASSTVPESGVVF. Written as DNA, the CDR3 is TGTGCCAGTAGTACTGTGCCGGAGAGCGGGGTAGTTTTC.

The genes are TRBV5-1 and TRBJ1-3; tentative D call: TRBD1 (5 bases). Germline CDR1 reads SGHRS; CDR2 reads YFSETQ. Trimming shortened V by 1 base and J by 8 bases, and 16 bases separated the two germline ends. The CDR3 spans 15 residues. CDR3 protein: CASSLTGPPGDTIYF. The CDR3, as DNA: TGCGCCAGCAGCTTGACAGGCCCTCCGGGGGACACCATATATTTT.

This rearrangement joins TRBV19 to TRBJ1-5; D gene uncertain. The CDR3 loop spans 14 amino acids. Germline assignment: CDR1 LNHDA and CDR2 SQIVND (reference sequence). With 3 bases removed from V and 5 bases from J, the gap between germline ends came to 11 bases. As DNA, the CDR3 is TGTGCCAGTAGTATCGGTAGTATGGATCAGCCCCAGCATTTT. Protein sequence: CASSIGSMDQPQHF.

This chain joins TRBV30 and TRBJ1-4; no firm D call. Germline V lookup: CDR1 GTSNPN, CDR2 SVGIG (reference sequence). Deletions cut 4 bases from V and 7 bases from J, with 10 bases between. This CDR3 is 12 amino acids long. The CDR3 sequence: CAWKLLGEKLFF. Written as DNA, the CDR3 is TGTGCCTGGAAACTACTTGGTGAAAAACTGTTTTTT.

The chain uses TRBV7-3 and TRBJ2-2; 8 positions agree with TRBD2. Germline V gives CDR1 SGHTA, CDR2 FQGTGA. The V segment lost 5 bases and the J segment 0 bases; nucleotides outside the gene matches: 5. This CDR3 comprises 16 residues. The CDR3 protein is CASSPRAGANTGELFF. The CDR3 DNA reads TGTGCCAGCAGCCCTCGAGCGGGGGCGAACACCGGGGAGCTGTTTTTT.

The rearrangement uses TRBV5-1 and TRBJ1-1; weak D call: TRBD1 (5 bases). The CDR3 runs to 15 residues. Germline V gene sequence: CDR1 SGHRS, CDR2 YFSETQ. Trimming took 1 base from V and 6 from J, leaving 16 bases between them. CDR3 DNA: TGCGCCAGCAGCTTGAAGGGGCCGGTAAGTTCTGAAGCTTTCTTT. Translation: CASSLKGPVSSEAFF.

V usage is TRBV7-2 and J usage is TRBJ1-1, with unresolved D. Trimming stripped 2 bases from V and 1 base from J, with 5 bases between. The CDR3 spans 13 residues. The germline CDR1 and CDR2 sequences are SGHTA and FQGNSA. DNA for the CDR3: TGTGCCAGCAGCTTATGGCAGAACACTGAAGCTTTCTTT. As protein: CASSLWQNTEAFF.

The gene calls are TRBV6-2 or TRBV6-3 and TRBJ2-5; TRBD2 agrees at 9 bases. With 7 bases clipped from V and 5 bases from J, the junction kept 8 bases outside the gene matches. Germline V lookup: CDR1 MNHEY, CDR2 SVGEGT. The CDR3 is 14 residues long. The CDR3 DNA is TGTGCCAGCAACCCACTAGCGGGCCCGGAGACCCAGTACTTC. Its protein is CASNPLAGPETQYF.

The chain recombines TRBV2 with TRBJ1-5, with TRBD1 identical over 10 bases. Trimming took 7 bases from V and 2 from J; bases not matched to a gene: 17. The CDR3 covers 19 residues. Germline V gene sequence: CDR1 SNHLY, CDR2 FYNNEI. The CDR3 coding sequence is TGTGCCAGCAAAGGGCCCGGACAGGGGGTAATGATTCGCAATCAGCCCCAGCATTTT. Residues: CASKGPGQGVMIRNQPQHF.

CDR3 protein: CASSSGQGGSLHEKLFF. As DNA, the CDR3 is TGCGCCAGCAGCTCTGGACAGGGGGGAAGTCTGCATGAAAAACTGTTTTTT. V gene TRBV4-3 combines with J gene TRBJ1-4, with 10 nucleotides matching TRBD1. Germline V gene data show CDR1 as LGHNA and CDR2 as YSLEER. CDR3 length equals 17 residues. Trimming cost V 5 bases and J 6 bases; bases outside gene matches: 12.